This TCR beta chain was captured by sequencing in a study of blood T cell repertoires in COVID-19. Per the study methods: Estimated nucleated cell counts came from reference gene primer amplification. Data came from immunoSEQ multiplex PCR; TCRdb stores just in-frame clones and leaves some out. The D gene and trimming were derived from the DNA, and the V and J assignments and clone size from that table. Among roughly 34,000 clones, 80% to 90% were seen once, and the ten largest hold 13% to 15%. The CDR3 spans 17 residues. The TCR was taken from a man in his sixties with active COVID-19. The gene calls are TRBV21-1 and TRBJ2-2; TRBD2, the table's D call, was not compared with the DNA. TRBV21-1 is noted as a pseudogene. Sequenced input: peripheral blood. Here the CDR3 reads CASSSQGRDRGTGELFF. The CDR3 nucleotides read TGTGCCAGCAGCAGCCAAGGGCGGGACCGGGGCACCGGGGAGCTGTTTTTT.